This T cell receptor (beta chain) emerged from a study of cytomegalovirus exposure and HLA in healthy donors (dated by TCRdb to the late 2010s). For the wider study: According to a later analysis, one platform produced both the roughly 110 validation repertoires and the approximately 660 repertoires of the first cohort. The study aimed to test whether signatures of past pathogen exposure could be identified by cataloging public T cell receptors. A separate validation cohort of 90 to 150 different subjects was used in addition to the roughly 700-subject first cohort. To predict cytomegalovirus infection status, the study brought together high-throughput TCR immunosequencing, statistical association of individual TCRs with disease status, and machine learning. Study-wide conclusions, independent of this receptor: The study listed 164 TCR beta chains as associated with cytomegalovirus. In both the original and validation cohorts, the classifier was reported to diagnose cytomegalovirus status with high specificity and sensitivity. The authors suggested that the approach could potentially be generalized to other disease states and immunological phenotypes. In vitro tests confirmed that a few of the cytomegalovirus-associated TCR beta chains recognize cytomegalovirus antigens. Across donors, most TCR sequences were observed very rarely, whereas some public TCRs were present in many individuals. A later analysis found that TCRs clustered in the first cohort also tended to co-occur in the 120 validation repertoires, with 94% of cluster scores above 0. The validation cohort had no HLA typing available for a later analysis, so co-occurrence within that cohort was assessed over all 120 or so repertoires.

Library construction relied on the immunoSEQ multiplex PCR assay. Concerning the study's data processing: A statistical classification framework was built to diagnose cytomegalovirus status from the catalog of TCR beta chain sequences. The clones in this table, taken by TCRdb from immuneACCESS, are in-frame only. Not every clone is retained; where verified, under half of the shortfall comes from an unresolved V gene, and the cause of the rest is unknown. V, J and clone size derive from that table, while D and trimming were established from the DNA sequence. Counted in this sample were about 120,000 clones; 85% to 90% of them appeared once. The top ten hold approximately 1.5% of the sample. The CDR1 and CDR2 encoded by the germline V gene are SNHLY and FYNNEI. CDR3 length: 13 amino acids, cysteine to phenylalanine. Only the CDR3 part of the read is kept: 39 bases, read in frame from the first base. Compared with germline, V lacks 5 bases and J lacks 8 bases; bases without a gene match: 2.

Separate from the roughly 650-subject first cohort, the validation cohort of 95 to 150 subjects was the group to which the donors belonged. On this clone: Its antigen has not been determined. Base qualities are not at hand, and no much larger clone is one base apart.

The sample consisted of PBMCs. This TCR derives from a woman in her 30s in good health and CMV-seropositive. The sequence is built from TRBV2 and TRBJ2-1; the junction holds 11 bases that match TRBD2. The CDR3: CASSRLAGYEQFF. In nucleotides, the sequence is TGTGCCAGCAGTCGACTAGCGGGGTATGAGCAGTTCTTC.